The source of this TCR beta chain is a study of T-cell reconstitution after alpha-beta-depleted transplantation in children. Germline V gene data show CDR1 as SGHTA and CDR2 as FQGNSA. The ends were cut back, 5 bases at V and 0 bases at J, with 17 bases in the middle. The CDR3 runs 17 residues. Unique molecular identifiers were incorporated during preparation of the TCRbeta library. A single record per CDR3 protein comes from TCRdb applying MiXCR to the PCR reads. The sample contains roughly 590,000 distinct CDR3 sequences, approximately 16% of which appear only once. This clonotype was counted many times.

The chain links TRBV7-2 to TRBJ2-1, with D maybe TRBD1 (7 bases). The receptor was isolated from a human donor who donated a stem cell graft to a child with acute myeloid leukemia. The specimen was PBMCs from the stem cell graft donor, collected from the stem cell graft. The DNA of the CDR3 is TGTGCCAGCAGCCTCGACAGGGCGCGGGGCTCCTACAATGAGCAGTTCTTC. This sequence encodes CASSLDRARGSYNEQFF.